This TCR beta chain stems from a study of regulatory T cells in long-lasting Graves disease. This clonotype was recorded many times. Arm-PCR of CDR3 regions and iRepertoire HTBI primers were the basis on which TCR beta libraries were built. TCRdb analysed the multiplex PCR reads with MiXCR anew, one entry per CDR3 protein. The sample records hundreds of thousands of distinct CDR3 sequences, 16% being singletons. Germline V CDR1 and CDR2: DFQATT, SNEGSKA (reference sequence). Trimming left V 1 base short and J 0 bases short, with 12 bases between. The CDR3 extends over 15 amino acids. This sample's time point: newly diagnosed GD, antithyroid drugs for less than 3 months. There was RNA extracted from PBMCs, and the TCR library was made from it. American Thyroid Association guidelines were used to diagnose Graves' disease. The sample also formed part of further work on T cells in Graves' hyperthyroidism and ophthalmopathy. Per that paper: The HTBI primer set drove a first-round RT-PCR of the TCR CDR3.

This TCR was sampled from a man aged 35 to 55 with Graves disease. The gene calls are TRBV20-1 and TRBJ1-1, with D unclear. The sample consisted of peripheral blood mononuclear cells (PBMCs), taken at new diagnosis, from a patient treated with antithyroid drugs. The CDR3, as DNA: TGCAGTGCTAGAGCTCCGGGGAGGATGAACACTGAAGCTTTCTTT. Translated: CSARAPGRMNTEAFF.